The T cell receptor (beta chain) described here comes from a study of T cells in localized non-small cell lung cancer. Concerning this clone: Its matching antigen is unknown.

The method was immunoSEQ multiplex PCR; TCRdb's version includes in-frame clones alone and lacks a portion of them. The table lists fewer than 100,000 clones, about nine tenths of them singletons, with about 15% in the top ten. Findings and limits, study-wide: Adjacent lung had a median around 50 of the 100 largest tumor clones. Greater T cell density in blood accompanied longer overall survival.

This clonotype was sampled from a man aged 35 to 69 with stage I squamous cell lung carcinoma. Here the sequenced sample was peripheral blood, taken before any cancer treatment.

As DNA, the CDR3 is TGTGCCAGCACCCGGGACAGGGAGAACACTGAAGCTTTCTTT. Translation: CASTRDRENTEAFF. The chain couples TRBV6-5 to TRBJ1-1; 9 nucleotides match TRBD1. This CDR3 region has 14 residues. V shed 7 bases, J shed 1 base, and the junction held 4 bases outside the gene matches. Germline V gene data show CDR1 as MNHEY and CDR2 as SVGAGI.